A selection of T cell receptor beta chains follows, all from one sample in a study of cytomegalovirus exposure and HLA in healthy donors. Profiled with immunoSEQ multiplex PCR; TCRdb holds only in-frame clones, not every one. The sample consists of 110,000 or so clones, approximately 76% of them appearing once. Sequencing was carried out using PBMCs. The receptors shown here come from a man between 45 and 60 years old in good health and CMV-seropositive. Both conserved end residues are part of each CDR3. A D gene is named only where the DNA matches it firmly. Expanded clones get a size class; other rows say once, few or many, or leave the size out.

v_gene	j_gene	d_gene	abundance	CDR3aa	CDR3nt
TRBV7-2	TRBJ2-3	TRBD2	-	CASSLAGGQGDTQYF	TGTGCCAGTTCGTTAGCGGGGGGGCAGGGAGATACGCAGTATTTT
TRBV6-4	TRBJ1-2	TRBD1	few	CASSGGTGYGYTF	TGTGCCAGCAGTGGCGGGACAGGGTATGGCTACACCTTC
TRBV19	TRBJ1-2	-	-	CASSMVPGGYTF	TGTGCCAGTAGTATGGTTCCCGGAGGGTACACCTTC
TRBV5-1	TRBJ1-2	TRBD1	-	CASSGGQTPDGYTF	TGCGCCAGCAGCGGGGGACAGACCCCTGATGGCTACACCTTC
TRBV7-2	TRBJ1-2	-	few	CASSLGSTVIYGYTF	TGTGCCAGCAGCTTAGGGAGCACCGTTATCTATGGCTACACCTTC
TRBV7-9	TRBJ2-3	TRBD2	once	CASGRGGTDTQYF	TGTGCCAGCGGGCGGGGGGGCACAGATACGCAGTATTTT
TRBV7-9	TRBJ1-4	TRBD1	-	CASSLSQGAGEKLFF	TGTGCCAGCAGCTTATCACAGGGGGCGGGAGAAAAACTGTTTTTT
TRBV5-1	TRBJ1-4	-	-	CASSPATNEKLFF	TGCGCCAGCAGCCCCGCAACTAATGAAAAACTGTTTTTT
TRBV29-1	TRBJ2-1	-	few	CSAGGTEQFF	TGCAGCGCCGGGGGGACAGAGCAGTTCTTC
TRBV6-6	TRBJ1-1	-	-	CASSYGRNTEAFF	TGTGCCAGCAGTTACGGCAGGAACACTGAAGCTTTCTTT
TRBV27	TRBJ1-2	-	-	CASSSAGMGGYTF	TGTGCCAGCAGTTCCGCAGGGATGGGAGGCTACACCTTC
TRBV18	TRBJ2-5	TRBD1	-	CASSQQGTVLQETQYF	TGTGCCAGCTCACAGCAAGGGACAGTCCTCCAAGAGACCCAGTACTTC
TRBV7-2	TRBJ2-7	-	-	CASSAQPPLTGSNEQYF	TGTGCCAGCAGCGCCCAACCCCCCCTTACAGGGTCGAACGAGCAGTACTTC
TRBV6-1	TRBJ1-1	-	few	CASSESDRMNTEAFF	TGTGCCAGCAGTGAAAGCGACAGAATGAACACTGAAGCTTTCTTT
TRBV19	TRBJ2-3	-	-	CASSIDPRATDTQYF	TGTGCCAGTAGTATAGATCCTAGAGCCACAGATACGCAGTATTTT
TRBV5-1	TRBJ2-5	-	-	CASRPGRGFQETQYF	TGCGCCAGCAGACCGGGTCGAGGATTCCAAGAGACCCAGTACTTC
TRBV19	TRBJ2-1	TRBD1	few	CASSIQVGRTGAPYNEQFF	TGTGCCAGTAGTATCCAGGTCGGAAGGACAGGGGCTCCATACAATGAGCAGTTCTTC
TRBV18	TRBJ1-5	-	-	CASSRDSHSNQPQHF	TGTGCCAGCTCCCGGGACTCCCATAGCAATCAGCCCCAGCATTTT
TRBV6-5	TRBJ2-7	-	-	CASSYFLGGSYEQYF	TGTGCCAGCAGTTACTTCTTAGGGGGCTCCTACGAGCAGTACTTC
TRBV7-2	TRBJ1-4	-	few	CASSPTERRNEKLFF	TGTGCCAGCAGCCCAACAGAAAGGCGTAATGAAAAACTGTTTTTT
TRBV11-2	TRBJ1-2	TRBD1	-	CASSLTPRDRDYGYTF	TGTGCCAGCAGCTTAACGCCCAGGGACAGGGACTATGGCTACACCTTC
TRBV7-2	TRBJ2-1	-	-	CASSLALSGWGNEQFF	TGTGCCAGCAGCTTAGCCTTAAGCGGGTGGGGCAATGAGCAGTTCTTC
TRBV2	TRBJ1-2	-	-	CASIPVQGPGGYTF	TGTGCCAGCATCCCCGTACAGGGACCCGGTGGCTACACCTTC
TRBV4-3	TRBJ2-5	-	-	CASSQVWREQETQYF	TGCGCCAGCAGCCAAGTATGGCGGGAACAAGAGACCCAGTACTTC
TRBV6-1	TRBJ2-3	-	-	CASSASSDLTWSTQYF	TGTGCCAGCAGTGCTTCAAGCGATCTAACTTGGAGTACGCAGTATTTT
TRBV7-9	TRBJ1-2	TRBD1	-	CASSLGQGNYGYTF	TGTGCCAGCAGCTTGGGACAGGGGAACTATGGCTACACCTTC
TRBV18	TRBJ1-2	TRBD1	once	CASSPPGQGPYGYTF	TGTGCCAGCTCCCCCCCGGGACAGGGTCCCTATGGCTACACCTTC
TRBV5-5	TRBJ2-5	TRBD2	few	CASSLELAGGRETQYF	TGTGCCAGCAGCTTGGAGTTAGCGGGAGGACGAGAGACCCAGTACTTC
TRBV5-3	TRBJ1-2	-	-	CARLRGRDTF	TGTGCCAGACTGCGGGGACGGGACACCTTC
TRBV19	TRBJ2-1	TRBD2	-	CASSQTSGRVSYNEQFF	TGTGCCAGTAGTCAGACTAGCGGGAGAGTCTCCTACAATGAGCAGTTCTTC
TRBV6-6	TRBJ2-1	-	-	CASGDGRQGGNEQFF	TGTGCCAGCGGCGACGGGAGACAGGGAGGCAATGAGCAGTTCTTC
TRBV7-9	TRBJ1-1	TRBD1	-	CASSLGEGATEAFF	TGTGCCAGCAGCTTAGGTGAGGGGGCCACTGAAGCTTTCTTT
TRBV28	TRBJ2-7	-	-	CASSLFSYEQYF	TGTGCCAGCAGTTTGTTTAGCTACGAGCAGTACTTC
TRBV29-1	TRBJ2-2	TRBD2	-	CSVGSGREAGELFF	TGCAGCGTTGGGAGCGGGAGGGAGGCCGGGGAGCTGTTTTTT
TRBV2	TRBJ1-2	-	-	CASSATAPYGYTF	TGTGCCAGCAGTGCGACAGCCCCTTATGGCTACACCTTC
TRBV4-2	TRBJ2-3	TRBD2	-	CASSHTSGFTDTQYF	TGTGCCAGCAGCCACACTAGCGGATTCACAGATACGCAGTATTTT
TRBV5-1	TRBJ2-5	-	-	CASSLAGFEETQYF	TGCGCCAGCAGCTTGGCAGGGTTTGAAGAGACCCAGTACTTC
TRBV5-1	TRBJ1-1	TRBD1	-	CASYSTGHLNTEAFF	TGCGCCAGCTACTCGACAGGGCATCTGAACACTGAAGCTTTCTTT
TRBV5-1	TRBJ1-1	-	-	CASSSGQPNTEAFF	TGCGCCAGCAGCTCCGGACAGCCGAACACTGAAGCTTTCTTT
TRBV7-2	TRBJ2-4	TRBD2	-	CASSLGLAGENIQYF	TGTGCCAGCAGCTTAGGCCTAGCGGGAGAAAACATTCAGTACTTC
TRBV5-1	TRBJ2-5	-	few	CASSLGGVGGQETQYF	TGCGCCAGCAGCTTGGGAGGGGTGGGGGGCCAAGAGACCCAGTACTTC
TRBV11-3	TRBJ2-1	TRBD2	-	CASSLARGGGYNEQFF	TGTGCCAGCAGCTTAGCCCGGGGGGGTGGGTACAATGAGCAGTTCTTC
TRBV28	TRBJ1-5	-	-	CASSSVVEPQHF	TGTGCCAGCAGTTCGGTGGTGGAGCCCCAGCATTTT
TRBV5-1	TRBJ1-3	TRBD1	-	CASSLAQGLGSSGNTIYF	TGCGCCAGCAGCCTGGCACAGGGGCTTGGGAGCTCTGGAAACACCATATATTTT
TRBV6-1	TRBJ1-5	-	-	CASSEMSLTVGQPQHF	TGTGCCAGCAGTGAAATGTCCTTGACCGTGGGCCAGCCCCAGCATTTT
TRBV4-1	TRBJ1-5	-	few	CASSPASDRPWGSSNQPQHF	TGCGCCAGCAGCCCAGCCTCGGACAGACCCTGGGGGAGTAGCAATCAGCCCCAGCATTTT
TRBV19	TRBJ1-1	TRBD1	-	CASSIRGQTEAFF	TGTGCCAGTAGTATCAGGGGGCAGACTGAAGCTTTCTTT